These 29 T cell receptor beta chains were sequenced from one sample in a study of human T cells and chemical hapten exposure. TCRdb fed the RACE reads into MiXCR, producing one record per CDR3 protein. Altogether about 360,000 distinct CDR3 sequences are present, around 7% being singletons, with the ten largest covering 7.5% to 9%. Time point noted: patch test 1, 2 weeks after DPC sensitization. The sample's treatment: therapeutic diphenylcyclopropenone sensitization with weekly scalp DPC. Specimen: whole blood, collected in connection with sensitization to the hapten diphenylcyclopropenone (DPC). Receptors were obtained from a young woman with alopecia areata. Some clones in this sample may be carry-over from other donors' samples.

This clonotype was counted only a few times. The rearrangement uses TRBV18 and TRBJ1-6, with a weak D call TRBD1 (5 bases). V was pared by 3 bases and J by 7 bases, with 10 bases between. The CDR3 extends over 14 amino acids. Looked up from germline, CDR1 is KGHSH and CDR2 is LQKENI. DNA of the CDR3: TGTGCCAGCTCACCTGGACACAGCAATTCACCCCTCCACTTT. The encoded protein is CASSPGHSNSPLHF.

This clonotype was seen more than once but under ten times. J is TRBJ1-6 and V is TRBV10-3, with D tentatively TRBD1 (5 bases). The V end was cut by 6 bases, the J end by 8 bases, with 17 bases between. In germline, CDR1 is ENHRY, CDR2 SYGVKD. The CDR3 consists of 15 residues. This CDR3 is CAISPGPFRDSPLHF. In DNA form, the CDR3 reads TGTGCCATCAGCCCAGGGCCATTCCGGGATTCACCCCTCCACTTT.

This clonotype was recorded a few times. The chain recombines TRBV4-1 with TRBJ1-6, with D possibly being TRBD1 (6 bases). Germline lookup yields CDR1 MGHRA and CDR2 YSYEKL. The CDR3 covers 15 residues. The ends were cut back, 0 bases at V and 7 bases at J, with 10 bases in the middle. CDR3 nucleotide sequence: TGCGCCAGCAGCCAAGACTGGGGGCGGAATTCACCCCTCCACTTT. Protein product: CASSQDWGRNSPLHF.

This clonotype was detected many times. The CDR3, as DNA: TGTGCCAGCAGCCTGCAGGGTCCGACGGATACTAGCACAGATACGCAGTATTTT. Translating gives CASSLQGPTDTSTDTQYF. The genes are TRBV4-2 and TRBJ2-3; the D gene is possibly TRBD1 (5 bases). Trimming took off 4 bases at V and 0 bases at J, with 20 bases between the two ends. CDR1 and CDR2 (germline): LGHNA, YNFKEQ. This CDR3 has 18 amino acids.

This chain uses TRBV27 with TRBJ2-7, with D possibly called TRBD1 or TRBD2 (5 bases each). The CDR3 has 16 amino acids. V lost 5 bases, J lost 2 bases, and 19 bases lay in between. Germline CDR1 reads MNHEY; CDR2 reads SMNVEV (reference sequence). DNA for the CDR3: TGTGCCAGCAGTCTAACACCGGGGCCTGGGCCCTACGAGCAGTACTTC. Its protein product is CASSLTPGPGPYEQYF.

This clonotype showed up many times. The chain uses TRBV10-3 and TRBJ2-1, with a tentative D call TRBD2 (6 bases). This CDR3 spans 14 amino acids. V was cut by 10 bases and J by 9 bases, with 22 bases left in between. In germline, CDR1 is ENHRY, CDR2 SYGVKD. The CDR3, as DNA: TGTGCCACCAGGATTCAGACTAGTCTGAGTGAGCAGTTCTTC. Translated, it gives CATRIQTSLSEQFF.

The rearrangement uses TRBV6-5 and TRBJ1-6; no firm D call. The germline gives CDR1 MNHEY, CDR2 SVGAGI. Trimming took 0 bases from V and 8 from J, leaving 11 bases between them. CDR3 length equals 15 residues. In DNA, the CDR3 is TGTGCCAGCAGTTACTCGGACGGACGTTATTCACCCCTCCACTTT. It codes for CASSYSDGRYSPLHF.

This clonotype has at least ten counts. The rearrangement uses TRBV7-2 and TRBJ2-3; D is unresolved. Per germline, CDR1 SGHTA and CDR2 FQGNSA. Trimming pared 5 bases from V and 0 bases from J, leaving 6 bases between. The length of the CDR3 is 13 residues. CDR3 in DNA: TGTGCCAGCAGCCCCACTAGCACAGATACGCAGTATTTT. Protein product: CASSPTSTDTQYF.

In this sample, this clonotype turned up a few times. This chain joins TRBV18 and TRBJ2-7; D gene uncertain. V gave up 0 bases and J gave up 3 bases, with 6 bases separating them. Germline values: CDR1 KGHSH, CDR2 LQKENI. The CDR3 spans 13 residues. CDR3 DNA: TGTGCCAGCTCACCACCGGCTTTCTACGAGCAGTACTTC. It yields the protein CASSPPAFYEQYF.

This chain connects TRBV10-3 to TRBJ1-2; D possibly corresponds to TRBD1 (6 bases). Germline CDR1 and CDR2: ENHRY and SYGVKD. V was pared by 10 bases and J by 1 base, with 10 bases between. There are 12 residues in the CDR3. CDR3 sequence reads: CATPDSNYGYTF. The CDR3 DNA sequence: TGTGCCACCCCGGACAGTAACTATGGCTACACCTTC.

This clonotype appeared many times. V usage is TRBV6-2 or TRBV6-3 and J usage is TRBJ1-1; TRBD1 might be the D (5 bases). V was pared by 3 bases and J by 4 bases, with 12 bases between. CDR1 and CDR2 (germline): MNHEY, SVGEGT. The CDR3 sequence is 14 residues long. The CDR3 nucleotides are TGTGCCAGCAGTTATTACAGGAGGAGCACTGAAGCTTTCTTT. Its translation: CASSYYRRSTEAFF.

This clonotype came up a few times. This rearrangement joins TRBV2 to TRBJ2-1, with 7 bases that match TRBD2. The CDR3 extends over 15 amino acids. The germline V gene has CDR1 SNHLY and CDR2 FYNNEI. The trim removed 2 bases at V and 6 bases at J, leaving 7 bases unmatched. The CDR3 nucleotides read TGTGCCAGCAGTGAATCAGCGGGGCCAGTCAATGAGCAGTTCTTC. Translated, it gives CASSESAGPVNEQFF.

In this sample, this clonotype turned up many times. CDR3 protein: CSVERSQETQYF. In DNA form, the CDR3 reads TGCAGCGTTGAACGGAGTCAAGAGACCCAGTACTTC. The chain recombines TRBV29-1 with TRBJ2-5; D is uncertain. Trimming took off 2 bases at V and 2 bases at J, with 6 bases between the two ends. There are 12 residues in the CDR3. The germline V gene has CDR1 SQVTM and CDR2 ANQGSEA.

The chain couples TRBV7-9 to TRBJ1-2; a weak D match, TRBD1 (6 bases). V lost 5 bases and J lost 6, with 13 bases in between. The germline V gene encodes CDR1 SEHNR and CDR2 FQNEAQ (reference sequence). There are 13 residues in the CDR3. The CDR3 region has the DNA TGTGCCAGCAGCACGTTTACAGGGAATGGCTACACCTTC. Its translation: CASSTFTGNGYTF. The full variable domain, with the rest looked up from reference TRBV7-9 and TRBJ1-2, is DTGVSQNPRHKITKRGQNVTFRCDPISEHNRLYWYRQTLGQGPEFLTYFQNEAQLEKSRLLSDRFSAERPKGSFSTLEIQRTEQGDSAMYLCASSTFTGNGYTFGSGTRLTVV.

This clonotype was observed at least ten times. The chain recombines TRBV7-2 with TRBJ2-5, with a weak D call TRBD1 (6 bases). Germline V lookup: CDR1 SGHTA, CDR2 FQGNSA. CDR3 length: 13 amino acids. Deletions cut 4 bases from V and 2 bases from J, with 8 bases between. The CDR3 sequence is CASSWTVQETQYF. The CDR3 DNA reads as TGTGCCAGCAGCTGGACAGTTCAAGAGACCCAGTACTTC. Using reference TRBV7-2 and TRBJ2-5 for the parts outside the CDR3, the full variable domain is GAGVSQSPSNKVTEKGKDVELRCDPISGHTALYWYRQSLGQGLEFLIYFQGNSAPDKSGLPSDRFSAERTGGSVSTLTIQRTQQEDSAVYLCASSWTVQETQYFGPGTRLLVL.

The genes are TRBV4-2 and TRBJ2-4; D possibly corresponds to TRBD1 (5 bases). Looked up from germline, CDR1 is LGHNA and CDR2 is YNFKEQ. The CDR3 totals 15 residues. The V end was cut by 6 bases, the J end by 6 bases, with 18 bases between. The CDR3 DNA sequence: TGTGCCAGCAGAGCCCAGGGATTCGGCGGAAACATTCAGTACTTC. Amino acids: CASRAQGFGGNIQYF.

This chain links TRBV5-1 with TRBJ2-3; D is unresolved. Trimming shortened V by 4 bases and J by 1 base, and 13 bases separated the two germline ends. The CDR3 loop spans 15 amino acids. The V gene's germline CDR1 is SGHRS and CDR2 YFSETQ. In DNA, the CDR3 is TGCGCCAGCAGCGCCCGGCCGGACGGCACAGATACGCAGTATTTT. Protein sequence: CASSARPDGTDTQYF.

The sample holds many counts of this clonotype. The chain is built from TRBV20-1 and TRBJ2-7, with a weak D call TRBD1 (6 bases). Germline V lookup: CDR1 DFQATT, CDR2 SNEGSKA (reference sequence). This CDR3 is built from 14 residues. The V gene lost 1 base and the J gene lost 2 bases, with 12 bases spanning the gap. In nucleotides, the CDR3 is TGCAGTGCTAGAGGCAACAGGGTTGCCTACGAGCAGTACTTC. Its protein product is CSARGNRVAYEQYF.

The V and J genes are TRBV6-5 and TRBJ2-2, with D possibly matching TRBD1 (6 bases). Germline V CDR1 and CDR2: MNHEY, SVGAGI. CDR3 length equals 14 residues. Trimming took 2 bases from V and 5 from J, leaving 9 bases between them. CDR3 coding DNA: TGTGCCAGCAGTTACAGGGGGACGACCGGGGAGCTGTTTTTT. This codes for CASSYRGTTGELFF.

The V gene is TRBV28, the J gene TRBJ2-7; the match to TRBD2 covers 8 bases. V lost 1 base and J lost 2; bases outside the gene matches: 10. The CDR3 contains 17 residues. CDR1 is MDHEN and CDR2 is SYDVKM in the germline V gene. CDR3: CASSLSGGGRLAYEQYF. The CDR3 DNA is TGTGCCAGCAGTTTATCCGGCGGGGGGCGCCTGGCCTACGAGCAGTACTTC.

The chain links TRBV6-2 or TRBV6-3 to TRBJ1-1; D is perhaps TRBD1 (5 bases). The V end lost 6 bases, the J end lost 6 bases, and 23 bases lay between the germline ends. This CDR3 is built from 16 residues. Per the germline V gene, CDR1 is MNHEY and CDR2 is SVGEGT. The CDR3 coding sequence is TGTGCCAGCAGAACTGGGGAGGGACCCCTGGCGGCTGAAGCTTTCTTT. Residues: CASRTGEGPLAAEAFF.

This clonotype appeared many times. This chain uses TRBV2 with TRBJ1-5; D not resolved. The CDR3 runs to 14 residues. Germline loops: CDR1 SNHLY, CDR2 FYNNEI. V was trimmed by 4 bases and J by 4 bases, leaving 11 bases between them. CDR3 sequence: CASSVGRTNQPQHF. DNA of the CDR3: TGTGCCAGCAGTGTGGGCAGGACTAATCAGCCCCAGCATTTT. Full variable domain (remainder filled in from reference TRBV2 and TRBJ1-5): EPEVTQTPSHQVTQMGQEVILRCVPISNHLYFYWYRQILGQKVEFLVSFYNNEISEKSEIFDDQFSVERPDGSNFTLKIRSTKLEDSAMYFCASSVGRTNQPQHFGDGTRLSIL.

Ten or more counts support this clonotype. This chain connects TRBV6-4 to TRBJ2-3; TRBD2 agrees at 9 bases. Germline assignment: CDR1 MRHNA and CDR2 SNTAGT. Losses at the gene ends were 3 bases for V and 4 bases for J; bases not matched to a gene: 5. The CDR3 loop spans 15 amino acids. The CDR3: CASSEAGGSPDTQYF. As DNA, the CDR3 is TGTGCCAGCAGTGAGGCGGGGGGGTCCCCAGATACGCAGTATTTT.

This clonotype was seen only a few times. J is TRBJ2-3 and V is TRBV3-1; 12 bases fit TRBD2. The germline V gene has CDR1 LGHDT and CDR2 YNNKEL (reference sequence). This CDR3 region has 17 residues. J gave up 4 bases and V 0 bases, and 5 bases lay outside the gene matches. CDR3 bases: TGTGCCAGCAGCCAAGATTCGACTAGCGGGGGCGCAGATACGCAGTATTTT. This encodes CASSQDSTSGGADTQYF.

This clonotype was picked up many times. The chain uses TRBV4-1 and TRBJ2-5, with unresolved D. V lost 4 bases and J lost 1, with 10 bases in between. CDR3 length: 14 residues. Germline CDR1 MGHRA, CDR2 YSYEKL. Written as DNA, the CDR3 is TGCGCCAGCAGCCGAGGAGCCTCCCAAGAGACCCAGTACTTC. It is translated as CASSRGASQETQYF.

The J gene is TRBJ1-3, the V gene TRBV12-3 or TRBV12-4, with TRBD1 matching over 7 bases. This CDR3 comprises 16 residues. V was pared by 4 bases and J by 4 bases, with 10 bases of the junction left unmatched. CDR3 in amino acids: CASSWGQKRPGNTIYF. In nucleotides, the CDR3 is TGTGCCAGCAGTTGGGGACAGAAAAGGCCAGGAAACACCATATATTTT.

Details on this clonotype: A much larger clone lies a single base off, so this may be a read error. The DNA of the CDR3 is TGTGCCAGCAGTCAGACAGGGGCCTTCGAGCAGTACTTC. It codes for CASSQTGAFEQYF. The chain recombines TRBV6-5 with TRBJ2-7; 8 bases are shared with TRBD1. The V segment lost 5 bases and the J segment 6 bases; nucleotides outside the gene matches: 6. Germline-derived CDR1 and CDR2 are MNHEY and SVGAGI. The CDR3 totals 13 residues.

Here the CDR3 reads CASSLLGLGYGYTF. In DNA, the CDR3 is TGTGCCAGCAGTTTACTGGGATTAGGCTATGGCTACACCTTC. The chain has TRBV28 and TRBJ1-2; D not resolved. In germline, CDR1 is MDHEN, CDR2 SYDVKM. The ends were cut back, 2 bases at V and 4 bases at J, with 11 bases in the middle. CDR3 size: 14 residues.

Concerning this clonotype itself: One junction end does not reproduce the germline sequence, and a read error may be involved. The rearrangement links TRBV4-2 to TRBJ2-3; 11 bases map to TRBD2. Germline V lookup: CDR1 LGHNA, CDR2 YNFKEQ. This CDR3 contains 16 residues. The CDR3: CAGSQETSGGTDTQYF. The DNA of the CDR3 is TGTGCCGGCAGCCAGGAGACTAGCGGGGGCACAGATACGCAGTATTTT.